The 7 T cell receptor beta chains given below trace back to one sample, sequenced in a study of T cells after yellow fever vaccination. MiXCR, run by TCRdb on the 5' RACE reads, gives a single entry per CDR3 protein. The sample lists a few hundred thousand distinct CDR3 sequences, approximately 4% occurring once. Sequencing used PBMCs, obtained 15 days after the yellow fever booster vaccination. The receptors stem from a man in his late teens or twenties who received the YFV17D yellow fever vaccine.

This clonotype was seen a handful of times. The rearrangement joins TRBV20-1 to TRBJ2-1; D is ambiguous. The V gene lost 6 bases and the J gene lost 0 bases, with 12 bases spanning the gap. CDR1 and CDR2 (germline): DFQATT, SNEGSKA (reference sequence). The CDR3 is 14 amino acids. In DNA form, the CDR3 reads TGCAGTGCCAACCGACCGGTCTCCTACAATGAGCAGTTCTTC. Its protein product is CSANRPVSYNEQFF.

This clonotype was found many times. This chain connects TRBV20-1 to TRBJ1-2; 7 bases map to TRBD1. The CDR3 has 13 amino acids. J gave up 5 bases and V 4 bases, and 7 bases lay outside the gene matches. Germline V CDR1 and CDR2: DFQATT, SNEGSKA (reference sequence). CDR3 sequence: CSANRGGLYGYTF. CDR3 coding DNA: TGCAGTGCTAACAGGGGAGGGCTGTATGGCTACACCTTC.

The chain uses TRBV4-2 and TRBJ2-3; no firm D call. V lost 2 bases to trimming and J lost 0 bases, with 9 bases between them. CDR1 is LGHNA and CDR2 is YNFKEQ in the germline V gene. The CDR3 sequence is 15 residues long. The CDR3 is CASSQTQASTDTQYF. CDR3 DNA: TGTGCCAGCAGCCAAACGCAGGCTAGCACAGATACGCAGTATTTT.

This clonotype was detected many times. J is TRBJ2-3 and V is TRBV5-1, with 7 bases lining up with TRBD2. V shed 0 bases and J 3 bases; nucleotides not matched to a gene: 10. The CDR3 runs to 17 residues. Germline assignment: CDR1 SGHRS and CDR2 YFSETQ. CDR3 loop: CASSLASGAVRTDTQYF. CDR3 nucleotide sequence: TGCGCCAGCAGCTTGGCAAGCGGGGCTGTAAGAACAGATACGCAGTATTTT.

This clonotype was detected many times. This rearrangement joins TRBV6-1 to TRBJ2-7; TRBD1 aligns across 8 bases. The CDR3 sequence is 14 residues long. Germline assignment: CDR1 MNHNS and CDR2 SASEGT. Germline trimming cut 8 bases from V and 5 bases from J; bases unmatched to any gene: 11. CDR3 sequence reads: CASGPRTGSNEQYV. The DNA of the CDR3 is TGTGCCAGCGGCCCAAGGACAGGGTCTAACGAGCAGTACGTC.

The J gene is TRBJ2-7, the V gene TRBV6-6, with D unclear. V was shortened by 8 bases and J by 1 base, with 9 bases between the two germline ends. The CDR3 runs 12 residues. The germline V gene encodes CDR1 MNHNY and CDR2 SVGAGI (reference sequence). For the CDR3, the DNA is TGTGCCAGCCATTCCTATTCCTACGAGCAGTACTTC. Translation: CASHSYSYEQYF.

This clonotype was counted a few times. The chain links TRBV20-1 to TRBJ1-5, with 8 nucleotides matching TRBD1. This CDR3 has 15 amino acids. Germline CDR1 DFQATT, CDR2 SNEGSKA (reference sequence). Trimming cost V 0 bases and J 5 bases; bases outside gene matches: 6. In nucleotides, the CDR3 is TGCAGTGCTAGAGATCGGGGCAGGGGGCATCAGCCCCAGCATTTT. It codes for CSARDRGRGHQPQHF.